The 30 T cell receptor beta chains listed next were all sequenced from one sample in a study of T-cell reconstitution after alpha-beta-depleted transplantation in children. For TCRbeta, the library was prepared with unique molecular identifiers. TCRdb independently ran MiXCR on the PCR reads; one entry per CDR3 protein. The profile covers some 490,000 distinct CDR3 sequences, with approximately 12% appearing a single time and around 6% taken by the ten largest. Material: PBMCs from the stem cell graft donor, obtained from the stem cell graft. These receptors were collected from a human donor who donated a stem cell graft to a child with combined immunodeficiency.

The rearrangement uses TRBV29-1 and TRBJ2-7; unclear D gene. The CDR3 runs 13 residues. CDR1 is SQVTM, CDR2 ANQGSEA, per germline. V was cut by 0 bases and J by 3 bases, with 9 bases left in between. The CDR3 reads CSVEDPGHYEQYF. CDR3 coding DNA: TGCAGCGTTGAAGATCCGGGCCACTACGAGCAGTACTTC.

This clonotype showed up just once. V usage is TRBV11-1 and J usage is TRBJ2-3; D might be TRBD1 or TRBD2, each matching 5 bases. The V end lost 2 bases, the J end lost 4 bases, and 25 bases lay between the germline ends. Germline lookup yields CDR1 SGHAT and CDR2 FQDESV (reference sequence). CDR3 length: 19 residues. This CDR3 reads CASSLNALRAGRYSDTQYF. CDR3 nucleotides: TGTGCCAGCAGCTTAAATGCTCTCCGTGCAGGGAGATATTCAGATACGCAGTATTTT.

This clonotype was found many times. This rearrangement joins TRBV7-2 to TRBJ2-1; TRBD2 matches 10 bases. This CDR3 is 18 amino acids long. V trimming: 4 bases; J trimming: 5 bases; junction bases outside the gene matches: 14. Per germline, CDR1 SGHTA and CDR2 FQGNSA. CDR3 sequence (DNA): TGTGCCAGCAGCTCCCACCTATCTAGCGGGAGAAAGGACAATGAGCAGTTCTTC. As protein: CASSSHLSSGRKDNEQFF.

This clonotype was picked up a small number of times. This chain joins TRBV6-5 and TRBJ1-4; D is uncertain. The germline V gene encodes CDR1 MNHEY and CDR2 SVGAGI. Trimming took 2 bases from V and 0 from J, leaving 13 bases between them. This CDR3 contains 17 residues. The DNA of the CDR3 is TGTGCCAGCAGTTACAGGCCCCCCGTTGCAACTAATGAAAAACTGTTTTTT. This translates into CASSYRPPVATNEKLFF.

This clonotype was seen many times. The chain uses TRBV27 and TRBJ2-4; 8 bases are a match to TRBD1. The V segment lost 5 bases and the J segment 2 bases; nucleotides outside the gene matches: 2. The CDR3 contains 14 residues. The germline V gene has CDR1 MNHEY and CDR2 SMNVEV (reference sequence). The CDR3 sequence: CASSPRGPKNIQYF. The CDR3 coding sequence is TGTGCCAGCAGTCCCAGGGGGCCCAAAAACATTCAGTACTTC.

Ten or more counts support this clonotype. This chain links TRBV7-9 with TRBJ2-3; D could derive from TRBD1 or TRBD2 (5 bases each). The CDR3 runs to 15 residues. V was pared by 3 bases and J by 2 bases, with 12 bases between. Germline values: CDR1 SEHNR, CDR2 FQNEAQ (reference sequence). The CDR3 is CASSLGVIYTDTQYF. The CDR3 nucleotides are TGTGCCAGCAGCTTGGGGGTGATTTACACAGATACGCAGTATTTT.

The chain employs TRBV6-2 or TRBV6-3 and TRBJ2-2; D not certain. The CDR3 runs 15 residues. Trimming stripped 2 bases from V and 7 bases from J, with 14 bases between. Germline V gene sequence: CDR1 MNHEY, CDR2 SVGEGT. The CDR3 is CASSYVEPEHGELFF. Here the CDR3 DNA reads TGTGCCAGCAGTTACGTGGAGCCCGAACACGGGGAGCTGTTTTTT.

The V call is TRBV12-3 or TRBV12-4, the J call TRBJ2-1, with TRBD1 matching over 9 bases. This CDR3 contains 17 residues. With 6 bases clipped from V and 5 bases from J, the junction kept 14 bases outside the gene matches. The CDR3 spells CASSLILGTGYHNEQFF. In nucleotides, the CDR3 is TGTGCCAGCAGCCTAATCCTCGGGACAGGGTACCACAATGAGCAGTTCTTC.

CDR3 sequence reads: CASSLRVGNTGELFF. The CDR3 DNA is TGTGCCAGCAGCTTAAGGGTTGGTAACACCGGGGAGCTGTTTTTT. The J gene is TRBJ2-2, the V gene TRBV7-7; no reliable D call. V lost 2 bases to trimming and J lost 2 bases, with 9 bases between them. Looked up from germline, CDR1 is SSHAT and CDR2 is FNYEAQ (reference sequence). This CDR3 spans 15 amino acids. The variable domain in full, completed from reference TRBV7-7 and TRBJ2-2, reads GAGVSQSPRYKVTKRGQDVTLRCDPISSHATLYWYQQALGQGPEFLTYFNYEAQPDKSGLPSDRFSAERPEGSISTLTIQRTEQRDSAMYRCASSLRVGNTGELFFGEGSRLTVL.

The chain links TRBV7-3 to TRBJ2-2; TRBD2 matches 10 bases. This CDR3 contains 17 residues. Germline loops: CDR1 SGHTA, CDR2 FQGTGA. Trimming cost V 0 bases and J 2 bases; bases outside gene matches: 3. CDR3 residues: CASSLTRTSGNTGELFF. In DNA form, the CDR3 reads TGTGCCAGCAGCTTAACGAGGACTAGCGGAAACACCGGGGAGCTGTTTTTT.

This clonotype was recorded at least ten times. V is TRBV29-1 and J is TRBJ2-1; 10 positions match TRBD2. CDR3 length: 14 amino acids. Trimming removed 5 bases from V and 7 bases from J; junction bases left unmatched: 8. Germline V CDR1 and CDR2: SQVTM, ANQGSEA. CDR3 nucleotides: TGCAGCGTTAAATATCTAGCGGGGGTAAATGAGCAGTTCTTC. This gives the protein CSVKYLAGVNEQFF.

The rearrangement joins TRBV30 to TRBJ2-7; possible D gene TRBD2, 5 bases. This CDR3 region has 13 residues. CDR1 GTSNPN and CDR2 SVGIG come from the germline V gene (reference sequence). Here the CDR3 reads CAGSRLDPLEQYF. For the CDR3, the DNA is TGTGCAGGGAGCCGGCTAGACCCCCTCGAGCAGTACTTC.

In this sample, this clonotype turned up a few times. This chain links TRBV20-1 with TRBJ2-4; tentative D call: TRBD2 (6 bases). Germline V gene data show CDR1 as DFQATT and CDR2 as SNEGSKA (reference sequence). V dropped 6 bases and J dropped 0 bases, with 15 bases sitting between them. The CDR3 extends over 15 amino acids. In DNA form, the CDR3 reads TGCAGTGCATGGGAGGCTAGATTAGCCAAAAACATTCAGTACTTC. It yields the protein CSAWEARLAKNIQYF.

This clonotype was counted between two and nine times. The rearrangement uses TRBV6-2 or TRBV6-3 and TRBJ2-2; no reliable D call. V lost 6 bases and J lost 3, with 8 bases in between. Germline V gene sequence: CDR1 MNHEY, CDR2 SVGEGT. The CDR3 has 13 amino acids. The CDR3 spells CASRILYTGELFF. CDR3 DNA sequence: TGTGCCAGCAGGATACTGTACACCGGGGAGCTGTTTTTT.

The rearrangement links TRBV5-1 to TRBJ2-3, with TRBD2 matching over 13 bases. The CDR3 contains 18 residues. CDR1 SGHRS and CDR2 YFSETQ come from the germline V gene. V was pared by 3 bases and J by 1 base, with 8 bases of the junction left unmatched. In nucleotides, the CDR3 is TGCGCCAGCAGCTCTCCCGGGACTAGCGGGACCCGCACAGATACGCAGTATTTT. It translates to CASSSPGTSGTRTDTQYF.

V and J are TRBV4-1 and TRBJ2-7; D uncertain. The V end was cut by 3 bases, the J end by 1 base, with 10 bases between. Looked up from germline, CDR1 is MGHRA and CDR2 is YSYEKL. The CDR3 extends over 14 amino acids. CDR3 nucleotides: TGCGCCAGCAGCCAGCCCACTTCTTCCTACGAGCAGTACTTC. Translating it yields CASSQPTSSYEQYF.

The chain has TRBV6-1 and TRBJ2-3; 8 nucleotides align to TRBD1. CDR1 MNHNS and CDR2 SASEGT come from the germline V gene. This CDR3 comprises 16 residues. With 4 bases clipped from V and 3 bases from J, the junction kept 9 bases outside the gene matches. The CDR3 DNA reads as TGTGCCAGCAGTGGGCGAGGTCAGGGGGCAACAGATACGCAGTATTTT. Translating it yields CASSGRGQGATDTQYF.

V gene TRBV3-1 combines with J gene TRBJ2-7, with 11 positions matching TRBD2. The V and J ends lost 2 bases and 0 bases, in that order; junction bases with no gene match: 12. The CDR3 contains 19 residues. Germline V gives CDR1 LGHDT, CDR2 YNNKEL (reference sequence). The CDR3, as DNA: TGTGCCAGCAGCCAATTCCCTAGCGGGGGGACGAGGAGCTCCTACGAGCAGTACTTC. Protein: CASSQFPSGGTRSSYEQYF.

This clonotype was detected only a few times. The chain is built from TRBV20-1 and TRBJ1-1; 7 bases line up with TRBD1. In germline, CDR1 is DFQATT, CDR2 SNEGSKA (reference sequence). The junction had 3 bases not matched to a gene; V was cut back by 0 bases and J by 5 bases. The CDR3 length is 13 residues. This CDR3 is CSAREAGGTEAFF. The CDR3, as DNA: TGCAGTGCTAGAGAGGCAGGGGGAACTGAAGCTTTCTTT.

This clonotype was seen only a few times. The chain uses TRBV7-2 and TRBJ2-3, with TRBD2 matching 7 bases. The germline V gene has CDR1 SGHTA and CDR2 FQGNSA. Trimming removed 0 bases from V and 3 bases from J; junction bases left unmatched: 3. The CDR3 is 15 amino acids. The CDR3 loop is CASSLATSRTDTQYF. The CDR3 DNA is TGTGCCAGCAGCTTAGCGACTAGCAGGACAGATACGCAGTATTTT.

The rearrangement links TRBV20-1 to TRBJ2-3, with TRBD2 as a possible D gene (5 bases). CDR3 length equals 16 residues. CDR1 is DFQATT and CDR2 is SNEGSKA in the germline V gene (reference sequence). V was clipped by 6 bases and J by 0 bases, with 19 bases between them. In nucleotides, the CDR3 is TGCAGTGCCTCCGGCAAGCGGTCTACTAGCACAGATACGCAGTATTTT. This encodes CSASGKRSTSTDTQYF.

This chain joins TRBV11-2 and TRBJ2-4, with D tentatively TRBD1 or TRBD2 (5 bases each). Trimming left V 3 bases short and J 1 base short, with 13 bases between. This CDR3 has 16 amino acids. Per germline, CDR1 SGHAT and CDR2 FQNNGV. This CDR3 reads CASSLGDRSAKNIQYF. In DNA form, the CDR3 reads TGTGCCAGCAGCTTGGGGGATCGAAGCGCCAAAAACATTCAGTACTTC.

In this sample, this clonotype turned up a few times. The V gene is TRBV13, the J gene TRBJ1-2, with 9 bases aligning to TRBD1. The length of the CDR3 is 16 residues. J gave up 4 bases and V 5 bases, and 11 bases lay outside the gene matches. In germline, CDR1 is PRHDT, CDR2 FYEKMQ (reference sequence). For the CDR3, the DNA is TGTGCCAGCAGCCTGCTAGCGGGACAGGGAGTCTATGGCTACACCTTC. It translates to CASSLLAGQGVYGYTF.

In its sample, this clonotype was seen a few times. The chain carries TRBV5-1 and TRBJ1-2; TRBD1 matches 7 bases. Germline trimming cut 5 bases from V and 3 bases from J; bases unmatched to any gene: 4. The CDR3 totals 13 residues. Per germline, CDR1 SGHRS and CDR2 YFSETQ. CDR3 sequence reads: CASRSDRDYGYTF. The CDR3 coding sequence is TGCGCCAGCAGGTCCGACAGGGACTATGGCTACACCTTC. Combining the CDR3 with reference TRBV5-1 and TRBJ1-2 gives the whole variable domain KAGVTQTPRYLIKTRGQQVTLSCSPISGHRSVSWYQQTPGQGLQFLFEYFSETQRNKGNFPGRFSGRQFSNSRSEMNVSTLELGDSALYLCASRSDRDYGYTFGSGTRLTVV.

This clonotype has only a few counts. The V call is TRBV27, the J call TRBJ2-7; 8 nucleotides agree with TRBD1. Germline assignment: CDR1 MNHEY and CDR2 SMNVEV (reference sequence). J was trimmed by 1 base and V by 5 bases; bases with no gene match: 13. This CDR3 is 17 amino acids long. CDR3 nucleotides: TGTGCCAGCAGTCCCACTTCCCCTACAGGGGGATCCTACGAGCAGTACTTC. Amino acids: CASSPTSPTGGSYEQYF.

This clonotype was counted only a few times. The chain is built from TRBV20-1 and TRBJ2-2, with 8 positions matching TRBD2. After removal of 1 base from V and 3 bases from J, the junction contained 7 bases not matched to a gene. The length of the CDR3 is 16 residues. Germline V CDR1 and CDR2: DFQATT, SNEGSKA (reference sequence). The CDR3 is CSARVFGREDTGELFF. In nucleotides, the CDR3 is TGCAGTGCTAGAGTGTTCGGGAGGGAGGACACCGGGGAGCTGTTTTTT.

CDR3 amino acids: CSARTSGGHNEQFF. As DNA, the CDR3 is TGCAGTGCGAGGACTAGCGGGGGACACAATGAGCAGTTCTTC. V usage is TRBV20-1 and J usage is TRBJ2-1; 13 positions agree with TRBD2. After removal of 6 bases from V and 5 bases from J, the junction contained 4 bases not matched to a gene. CDR1 and CDR2 from the germline V gene are DFQATT and SNEGSKA (reference sequence). The CDR3 loop spans 14 amino acids.

This clonotype was picked up a small number of times. The chain has TRBV7-9 and TRBJ1-2, with D possibly matching TRBD1 (6 bases). From germline, CDR1 is SEHNR and CDR2 FQNEAQ (reference sequence). V was cut by 2 bases and J by 2 bases, with 18 bases left in between. The CDR3 totals 17 residues. The CDR3 reads CASSLNDRRPQNYGYTF. For the CDR3, the DNA is TGTGCCAGCAGCTTAAACGACAGGAGGCCGCAAAACTATGGCTACACCTTC.

In this sample, this clonotype turned up a few times. The chain has TRBV6-2 or TRBV6-3 and TRBJ1-2, with TRBD1 as a possible D gene (6 bases). Germline loops: CDR1 MNHEY, CDR2 SVGEGT. V lost 7 bases to trimming and J lost 3 bases, with 18 bases between them. There are 15 residues in the CDR3. The CDR3 reads CASIPQDSGDYGYTF. The CDR3, as DNA: TGTGCCAGCATCCCTCAGGACAGTGGTGACTATGGCTACACCTTC.

This clonotype was seen at least ten times. This sequence joins TRBV4-3 and TRBJ2-3, with unresolved D. V was clipped by 0 bases and J by 0 bases, with 7 bases between them. The CDR3 has 15 amino acids. From germline, CDR1 is LGHNA and CDR2 YSLEER. The CDR3 is CASSQDTPSTDTQYF. The CDR3 coding sequence is TGCGCCAGCAGCCAAGATACGCCTAGCACAGATACGCAGTATTTT.